These T cell receptor beta chains were read from a single sample in a study of T cells in Graves' hyperthyroidism and ophthalmopathy. TCRdb ran MiXCR on the multiplex PCR reads and lists one entry per CDR3 protein. The data contain approximately 100,000 distinct CDR3 sequences, approximately 42% of them seen just once; the ten biggest clones take up roughly 10%. The source material was peripheral blood or thyroid tissue (not recorded which). The receptors were sampled from a woman younger than 45 with Graves' hyperthyroidism. Each CDR3 is given without its conserved first and last residue.

V,CDR3
TRBV20-1,SARPTSTSSTDTQY
TRBV6-1,ASSPRGWVGAPSGANVLT
TRBV13,ASSLLLRGGVGYT
TRBV20-1,SARDVGTALYEQY
TRBV6-1,ASSEQREGEQY
TRBV20-1,SARGGGNTIY
TRBV6-6,ASRHRLNQPQH
TRBV2,ASSQDAGGGETQY
TRBV20-1,SARTSGGAYNEQF
TRBV7-9,ASSLGARGNTIY
TRBV6-6,ASTTRTGRADYGYT
TRBV2,ASSQDRGGIQPQH
TRBV7-9,ASSLAGRAQY
TRBV5-8,ASSNGGVGTEAF
TRBV10-3,AIRTSPYNSPLH
TRBV20-1,SPSVSYEQY
TRBV20-1,SHRKKGQGHEQY
TRBV12-3/TRBV12-4,ASSTERGGSPLH
TRBV20-1,SAREGGETQY
TRBV7-2,ASSLGGLTSNVWETQY
TRBV2,ASSGSGCKAQY
TRBV20-1,SARALTGGYEQY
TRBV28,ASSNTQRRNTGELF
TRBV2,ANIFVPQGNYGST
TRBV6-5,ASSLSYSRAPGTEAS
TRBV7-9,ASSFPASGYEQY
TRBV20-1,SARTQSSYEQY
TRBV6-6,ASSYEGVGELF
TRBV19,ASRRTGQRRSPLH
TRBV14,ASSASLRNTEAF
TRBV7-9,ASSLKGLTDTQY
TRBV7-9,ASSPSATGGYGYT
TRBV5-1,ASSLVLLGSGNTIY
TRBV5-1,ASSLAGLAGPTGELF
TRBV20-1,SAWDRGELAF
TRBV3-1,ASSQGLMNTGELF
TRBV20-1,SARENRDNSPLH
TRBV20-1,SASQGQEHSPLH
TRBV25-1,ASIPGSRADQPQH
TRBV7-9,ASSPQGFEQY
TRBV19,VSRLAESYEQY
TRBV6-6,ASSPPVGSLQHLSGNTIY
TRBV19,ASSIGNQPQH
TRBV9,ASSFGPGHHQPQH
TRBV7-3,ASSLTSAGTDTQY
TRBV10-3,ATSGTGGAGGELF
TRBV5-1,ASSLAGGGRSYEQY
TRBV4-1,ASSQADSYEQY
TRBV28,ASQLRDSSLD
TRBV6-6,ASSSEMVAYEQY
TRBV2,ASSDPGGYNSPLH
TRBV9,ASSDGTGEDHGYT
TRBV6-5,ASSFLQGAETEAF
TRBV20-1,SATGTGPYEQY
TRBV4-1,ASSHAGSTTEAF